Sequencing of this TCR beta chain was carried out in a study of T cell responses to AZD1222 COVID-19 vaccine. As for the study in general: Second-dose groups at about 4 or about 12 weeks were pooled.

Germline assignment: CDR1 SGDLS and CDR2 YYNGEE. V shed 3 bases, J shed 0 bases, and the junction held 13 bases outside the gene matches. This CDR3 spans 19 amino acids. The repertoire was sequenced with immunoSEQ multiplex PCR; TCRdb's copy has only in-frame clones and lacks some. The sample contains some 150,000 clones, roughly nine tenths of which appear only once. The specimen was peripheral blood, collected on day 0 of AZD1222 vaccination. The sequence was obtained from an adult in good health. The chain links TRBV9 to TRBJ2-1; 9 bases line up with TRBD2. This CDR3 is CASSARGAAGGPSYNEQFF. CDR3 DNA sequence: TGTGCCAGCAGCGCCCGTGGAGCAGCGGGGGGACCCTCCTACAATGAGCAGTTCTTC.